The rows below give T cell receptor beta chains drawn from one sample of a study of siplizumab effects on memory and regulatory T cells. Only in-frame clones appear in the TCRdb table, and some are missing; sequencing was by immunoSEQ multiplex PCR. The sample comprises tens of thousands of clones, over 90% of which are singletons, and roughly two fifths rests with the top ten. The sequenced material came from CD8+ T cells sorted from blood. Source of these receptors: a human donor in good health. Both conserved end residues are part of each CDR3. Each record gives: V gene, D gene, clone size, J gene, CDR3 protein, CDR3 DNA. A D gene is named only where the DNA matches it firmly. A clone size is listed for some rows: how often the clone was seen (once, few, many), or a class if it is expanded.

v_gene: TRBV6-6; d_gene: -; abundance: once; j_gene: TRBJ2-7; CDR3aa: CASSYRDGRSYEQYF; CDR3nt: TGTGCCAGCAGTTACCGAGACGGAAGATCCTACGAGCAGTACTTC
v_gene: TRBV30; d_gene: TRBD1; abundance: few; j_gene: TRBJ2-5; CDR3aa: CAWSVRDRAKETQYF; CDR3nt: TGTGCCTGGAGTGTCCGGGACAGGGCAAAAGAGACCCAGTACTTC
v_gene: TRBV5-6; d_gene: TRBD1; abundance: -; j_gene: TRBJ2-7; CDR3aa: CASSQIQGATYEQYF; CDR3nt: TGTGCCAGCAGCCAGATACAGGGGGCGACCTACGAGCAGTACTTC
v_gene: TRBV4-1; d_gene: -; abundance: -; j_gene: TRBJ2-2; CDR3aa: CASSQEGRRTGELFF; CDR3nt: TGCGCCAGCAGCCAAGAAGGGAGGAGAACCGGGGAGCTGTTTTTT
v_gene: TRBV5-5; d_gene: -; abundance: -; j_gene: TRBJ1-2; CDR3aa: CASSLGTDGYTF; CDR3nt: TGTGCCAGCAGCTTGGGCACAGATGGCTACACCTTC
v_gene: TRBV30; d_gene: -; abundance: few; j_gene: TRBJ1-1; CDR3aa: CAWNEGGTEAFF; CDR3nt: TGTGCCTGGAATGAGGGAGGAACTGAAGCTTTCTTT
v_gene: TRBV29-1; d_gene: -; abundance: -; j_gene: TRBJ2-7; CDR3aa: CSVDSTDTAEQYF; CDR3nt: TGCAGCGTTGACTCTACTGACACCGCCGAGCAGTACTTC
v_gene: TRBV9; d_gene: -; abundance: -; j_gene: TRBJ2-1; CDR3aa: CASSVVSGVGNEQFF; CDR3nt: TGTGCCAGCAGCGTAGTTTCGGGAGTAGGCAATGAGCAGTTCTTC
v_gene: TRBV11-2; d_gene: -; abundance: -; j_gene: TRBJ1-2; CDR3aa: CASSFPGLSGYTF; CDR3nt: TGTGCCAGCAGCTTCCCAGGGCTCTCTGGCTACACCTTC
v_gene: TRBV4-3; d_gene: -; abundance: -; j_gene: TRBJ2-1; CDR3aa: CASSLGGAGSEQFF; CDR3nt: TGCGCCAGCAGCCTTGGAGGGGCGGGAAGTGAGCAGTTCTTC
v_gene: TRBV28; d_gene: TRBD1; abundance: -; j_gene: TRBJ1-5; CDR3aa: CASSLSQGLNQPQHF; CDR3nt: TGTGCCAGCAGTTTATCACAGGGGCTCAATCAGCCCCAGCATTTT
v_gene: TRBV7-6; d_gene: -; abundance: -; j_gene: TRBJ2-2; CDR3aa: CASSLAWGFGELFF; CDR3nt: TGTGCCAGCAGCTTAGCATGGGGGTTCGGGGAGCTGTTTTTT
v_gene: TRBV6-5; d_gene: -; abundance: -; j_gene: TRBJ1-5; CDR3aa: CASSYGSDQPQHF; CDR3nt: TGTGCCAGCAGTTACGGATCTGACCAGCCCCAGCATTTT
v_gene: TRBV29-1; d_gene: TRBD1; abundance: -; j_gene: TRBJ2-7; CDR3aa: CSVRTGSYEQYF; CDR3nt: TGCAGCGTTAGGACAGGGTCCTACGAGCAGTACTTC
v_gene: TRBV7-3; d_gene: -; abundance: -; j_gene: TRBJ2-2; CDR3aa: CASSLMERGTGELFF; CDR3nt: TGTGCCAGCAGCTTAATGGAAAGAGGCACCGGGGAGCTGTTTTTT
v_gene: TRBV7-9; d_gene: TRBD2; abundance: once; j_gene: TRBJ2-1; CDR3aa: CASSSTSGSNEQFF; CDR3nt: TGTGCCAGCAGCTCCACTAGCGGGAGTAATGAGCAGTTCTTC
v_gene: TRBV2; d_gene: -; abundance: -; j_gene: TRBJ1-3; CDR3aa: CASTEHYSAGNTIYF; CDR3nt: TGTGCCAGCACCGAGCACTACAGCGCTGGAAACACCATATATTTT
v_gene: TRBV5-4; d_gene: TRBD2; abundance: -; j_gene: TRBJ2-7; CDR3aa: CASSLGSGRTIYEQYF; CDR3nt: TGTGCCAGCAGCTTGGGTAGCGGGAGAACGATCTACGAGCAGTACTTC
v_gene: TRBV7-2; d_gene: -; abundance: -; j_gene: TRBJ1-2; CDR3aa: CASSLPGRGNYGYTF; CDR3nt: TGTGCCAGCAGCTTACCGGGACGGGGAAACTATGGCTACACCTTC
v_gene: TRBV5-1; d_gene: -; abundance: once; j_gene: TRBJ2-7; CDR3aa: CASSLEGGTYGQYF; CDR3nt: TGCGCCAGCAGCTTGGAGGGGGGCACCTACGGGCAGTACTTC
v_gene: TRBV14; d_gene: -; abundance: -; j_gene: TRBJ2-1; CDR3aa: CASSQDGGRVPYNEQFF; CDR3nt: TGTGCCAGCAGCCAAGATGGGGGCAGGGTTCCCTACAATGAGCAGTTCTTC
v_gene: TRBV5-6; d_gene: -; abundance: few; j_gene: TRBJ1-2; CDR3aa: CASSVLGSGLGYTF; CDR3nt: TGTGCCAGCAGCGTGCTCGGCTCAGGGTTGGGCTACACCTTC
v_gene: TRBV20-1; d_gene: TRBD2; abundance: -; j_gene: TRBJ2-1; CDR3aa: CSARAGGEQFF; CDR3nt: TGCAGTGCTCGAGCGGGAGGTGAGCAGTTCTTC
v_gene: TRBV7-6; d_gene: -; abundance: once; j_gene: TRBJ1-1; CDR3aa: CASSSPEGGTEAFF; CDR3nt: TGTGCCAGCAGCTCACCTGAGGGGGGGACTGAAGCTTTCTTT
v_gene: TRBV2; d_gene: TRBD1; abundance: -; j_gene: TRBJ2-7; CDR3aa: CASSLQRTGEYEQYF; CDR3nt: TGTGCCAGCAGTCTCCAAAGGACAGGCGAATACGAGCAGTACTTC
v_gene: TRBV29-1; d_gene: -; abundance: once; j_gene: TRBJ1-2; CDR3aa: CSVGRAGAYGYTF; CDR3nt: TGCAGCGTTGGGCGAGCAGGGGCATATGGCTACACCTTC
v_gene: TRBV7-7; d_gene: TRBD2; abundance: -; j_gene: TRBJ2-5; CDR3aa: CASSSSLAEETQYF; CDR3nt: TGTGCTAGCAGCTCCAGCCTAGCGGAAGAGACCCAGTACTTC
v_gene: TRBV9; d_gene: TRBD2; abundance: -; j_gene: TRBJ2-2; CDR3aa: CASSGRLAGAGELFF; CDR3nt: TGTGCCAGCAGCGGACGACTAGCGGGAGCCGGGGAGCTGTTTTTT
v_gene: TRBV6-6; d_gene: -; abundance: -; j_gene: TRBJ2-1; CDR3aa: CASMGVSYNEQFF; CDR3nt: TGTGCCAGCATGGGCGTCTCCTACAATGAGCAGTTCTTC
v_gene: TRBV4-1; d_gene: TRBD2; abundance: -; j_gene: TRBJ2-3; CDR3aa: CASSGLAGRTDTQYF; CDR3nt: TGCGCCAGCAGCGGACTAGCGGGACGCACAGATACGCAGTATTTT
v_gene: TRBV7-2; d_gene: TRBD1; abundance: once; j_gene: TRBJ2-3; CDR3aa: CASSSQGEQSTDTQYF; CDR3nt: TGTGCCAGCAGCTCACAGGGGGAGCAGAGCACAGATACGCAGTATTTT
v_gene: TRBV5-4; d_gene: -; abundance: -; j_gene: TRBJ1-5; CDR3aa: CASSRGGTDQPQHF; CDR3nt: TGTGCCAGCAGCAGGGGGGGGACGGATCAGCCCCAGCATTTT
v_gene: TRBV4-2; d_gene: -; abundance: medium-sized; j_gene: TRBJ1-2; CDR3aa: CASSQDAAGFYGYTF; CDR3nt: TGTGCCAGCAGCCAAGATGCGGCCGGGTTCTATGGCTACACCTTC
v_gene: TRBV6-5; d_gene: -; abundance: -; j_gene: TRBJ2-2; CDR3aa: CASSYSTGELFF; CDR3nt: TGTGCCAGCAGCTACTCCACCGGGGAGCTGTTTTTT
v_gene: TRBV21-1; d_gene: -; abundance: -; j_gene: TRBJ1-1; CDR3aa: CASSFGLATIRTEAFF; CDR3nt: TGTGCCAGCAGTTTCGGTCTAGCTACAATTCGCACTGAAGCTTTCTTT
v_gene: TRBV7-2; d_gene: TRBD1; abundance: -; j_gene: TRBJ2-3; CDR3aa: CASSSTGKFVTDTQYF; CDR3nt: TGTGCCAGCAGCTCGACAGGGAAGTTTGTCACAGATACGCAGTATTTT
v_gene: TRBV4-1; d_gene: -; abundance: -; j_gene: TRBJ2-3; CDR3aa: CASSQGQITDTQYF; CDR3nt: TGCGCCAGCAGCCAAGGTCAGATTACAGATACGCAGTATTTT
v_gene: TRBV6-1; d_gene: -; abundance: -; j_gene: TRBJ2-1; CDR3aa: CASSDPGGWAYNEQFF; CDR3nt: TGTGCCAGCAGTGACCCCGGGGGTTGGGCCTACAATGAGCAGTTCTTC
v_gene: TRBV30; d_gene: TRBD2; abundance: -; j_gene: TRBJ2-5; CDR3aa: CASSSGTSGSEQYF; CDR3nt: TGTGCCTCATCCTCCGGGACTAGCGGGAGTGAGCAGTACTTC
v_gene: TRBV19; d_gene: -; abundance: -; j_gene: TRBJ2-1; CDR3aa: CASSIGAYNEQFF; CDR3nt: TGTGCCAGTAGTATAGGTGCCTACAATGAGCAGTTCTTC
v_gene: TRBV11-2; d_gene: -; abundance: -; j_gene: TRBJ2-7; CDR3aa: CASSPMSHYEQYF; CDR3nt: TGTGCCAGCAGCCCGATGAGTCACTACGAGCAGTACTTC
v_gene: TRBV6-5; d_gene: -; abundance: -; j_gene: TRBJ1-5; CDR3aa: CASSYTGIPGQPQHF; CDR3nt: TGTGCCAGCAGCTACACAGGGATCCCAGGTCAGCCCCAGCATTTT
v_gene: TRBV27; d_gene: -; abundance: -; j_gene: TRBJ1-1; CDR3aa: CASSFPGNTEAFF; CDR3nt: TGTGCCAGCAGTTTTCCGGGGAACACTGAAGCTTTCTTT
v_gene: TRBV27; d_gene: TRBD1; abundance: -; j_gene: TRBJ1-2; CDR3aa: CASSLTGVYGYTF; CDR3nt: TGTGCCAGCAGTCTTACAGGGGTCTATGGCTACACCTTC
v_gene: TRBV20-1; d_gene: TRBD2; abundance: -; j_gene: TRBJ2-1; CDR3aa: CSAPLAGEQFF; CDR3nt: TGCAGTGCTCCCCTAGCGGGGGAGCAGTTCTTC
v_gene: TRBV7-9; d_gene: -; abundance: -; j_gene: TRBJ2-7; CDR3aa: CASSPTANYEQYF; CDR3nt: TGTGCCAGCAGCCCGACAGCGAACTACGAGCAGTACTTC
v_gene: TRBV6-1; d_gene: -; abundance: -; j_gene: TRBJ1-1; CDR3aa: CASFRSNTEAFF; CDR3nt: TGTGCCAGCTTCAGGTCGAACACTGAAGCTTTCTTT
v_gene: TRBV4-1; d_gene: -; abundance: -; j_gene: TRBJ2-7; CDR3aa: CASSPQTPSYEQYF; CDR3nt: TGCGCCAGCAGCCCCCAGACCCCCAGCTACGAGCAGTACTTC
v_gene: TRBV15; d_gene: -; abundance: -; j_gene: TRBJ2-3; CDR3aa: CATSRGSGVVEDTQYF; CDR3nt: TGTGCCACCAGCAGAGGTTCCGGAGTCGTCGAGGATACGCAGTATTTT